This TCR beta chain was identified in a study of long-term antiretroviral therapy in people with HIV (dated by TCRdb to the early 2020s). Broadly, across the study: The earliest samples were collected about a decade before the 2015 WHO recommendation for immediate ART, when ART was typically delayed until CD4 counts fell. Test extractions of a monoclonal T-cell line alongside about 35 polyclonal samples showed no cross-contamination during QIAcube processing. Of the roughly 30 participants with HIV, about twelve were female. From fewer than 35 adults with confirmed HIV infection, the cohort provided approximately 210 cryopreserved PBMC samples, gathered serially across a mean of around six years (range 1-12). A retrospective serial study tested whether ART initiation and durable HIV suppression were associated with changes in peripheral blood TRB repertoire composition and diversity. Results and caveats for the whole study, not just this receptor: Since PBMC availability was limited, sequencing covered only the TCR beta chain, with no alpha chain pairing. CDR3 length ranges in HIV repertoires were narrower than in controls, and network structure suggested an antigen-experienced repertoire with only a slight naive shift after ART. Starting ART was linked to a significant rise in TRB diversity, yet even with long-term ART the diversity remained significantly lower than in transplant donor controls. Inferences about post-ART repertoire changes are limited because no data were available on ART adherence, viral resistance or therapy changes. Because cell numbers in pre-ART samples were limited, unsorted PBMC were profiled instead of sorted CD4+ and CD8+ T cells. Samples dated from about 2003 to 2018, and the ART regimens used may be less effective than current ones. Expanded TRB clones identified before ART initiation dominated the repertoire at all time points, although this dominance fluctuated and declined in many PLHIV after ART.

CDR1 SGHRS and CDR2 YFSETQ are derived from the germline V gene. The cysteine opens and the phenylalanine closes a CDR3 of 15 amino acids. The retained sequence is limited to the CDR3, 45 bases, with the frame set at the first base. The junction shows trimming of 0 bases on V and 1 base on J, plus 7 bases between the germline ends. Sequencing of the TRB variable region was done with the immunoSEQ hsTCRB v3.0 assay at survey level resolution. The target sequencing depth for TRB was about 40,000-55,000 T-cell genomes per sample. Pooled TRB libraries were sequenced on an Illumina MiSeq with a v3 150-cycle kit. From the authors' description of their analysis: Repertoire analysis ran in R within a reproducible Nextflow workflow covering QC, data transformation and analysis. LymphoSeq2, an R package for AIRR-Seq data exploration, was used to implement custom analyses. Several samples yielding fewer than 5000 total TRB sequences were excluded, leaving 150 to 200 analyzed HIV repertoires. Among the 188 retained HIV repertoires, some 60 were collected before ART initiation and 120 to 140 were collected after ART initiation. Repertoires were downsampled to 5000 TRB nucleotide sequences, and summary statistics were averaged over 100 downsampling iterations. TRB sequences were retained for analysis only if CDR3 regions of at least seven amino acids were present. Diversity was measured with a Shannon entropy-derived clonality score and the Gini coefficient. Repertoire networks linked the top 5000 CDR3 amino acid sequences whenever two sequences differed by an edit distance of one. Antigen specificity groups and MHC restriction were predicted for TRB CDR3 amino acid sequences with GLIPH2. CDR3 amino acid sequences were matched against VDJdb and McPAS-TCR to flag known CMV, EBV, HIV or tissue antigen associations. Pre-ART, post-ART and control groups were compared with Wilcoxon signed-rank tests and Holm-Bonferroni correction. TCRdb limited this immuneACCESS table to in-frame rearrangements with V and J called. A share of clones is missing; checked studies link under half to unresolved V genes, and the rest is unexplained. V, J and clone size reflect that table, while D and trimming were determined from the DNA. Recorded for this sample are tens of thousands of clones; about 95% of them occurred a single time. The ten most abundant clones make up 8% of the sample.

Turning to this clone: Its antigen is not yet known. No quality values exist for individual bases; no much larger clone is one base distant.

To be included, a participant needed at least one PBMC sample from before ART initiation plus at least two post-ART samples. Every participant with HIV received treatment in the United States of America. Before DNA extraction, cryopreserved samples of roughly 0.95-10 million PBMC were thawed and washed. At the time of the earliest PBMC sample, participants with HIV were aged between roughly 20 and 54 years. Per participant, PBMC samples came from 1-4 timepoints prior to ART initiation and 2-8 timepoints following ART initiation, for a median of 7 samples. Serial HIV viral load, CD4+ T-cell count, ART history and demographic data were obtained for every participant. Genomic DNA was extracted from unsorted PBMC with a Qiagen kit on a QIAcube, with processing performed in batches of 12 samples.

Recombination connected TRBV5-1 to TRBJ1-4; a confident D gene designation cannot be given. Sequencing was performed on unsorted PBMCs, taken 6 to 6.5 years after starting antiretroviral therapy. This sequence originates from a man aged 25 to 40 with HIV. The CDR3: CASSLGRLTNEKLFF. The DNA sequence is given as TGCGCCAGCAGCTTGGGAAGGCTAACTAATGAAAAACTGTTTTTT. The reference TRBV5-1 and TRBJ1-4 proteins fill in what lies around the CDR3, so the full variable domain reads KAGVTQTPRYLIKTRGQQVTLSCSPISGHRSVSWYQQTPGQGLQFLFEYFSETQRNKGNFPGRFSGRQFSNSRSEMNVSTLELGDSALYLCASSLGRLTNEKLFFGSGTQLSVL.